Listed below are T cell receptor beta chains from one sample, sequenced in a study of Ad26.COV2.S vaccination and SARS-CoV-2 variants. The method was immunoSEQ multiplex PCR; TCRdb's version includes in-frame clones alone and lacks a portion of them. The sample yields about 320,000 clones, around 85% seen once. The starting material was peripheral blood, obtained in a trial of Ad26.COV2.S vaccine versus placebo. The origin of the receptors is a person aged 18-65 years who received the Ad26.COV2.S COVID-19 vaccine or a placebo. Each CDR3 is given with its conserved first and last residue.

TRBV10-3	TRBJ2-2	CAISRSLAGVGTGELFF
TRBV18	TRBJ1-6	CASSTTGTGDSPLHF
TRBV27	TRBJ2-1	CASSLSGGRVDEQFF
TRBV11-3	TRBJ2-5	CASSLNHIGTQYF
TRBV4-1	TRBJ2-7	CASSQAGWQESSYEQYF
TRBV7-3	TRBJ1-1	CASSLQGGGGEAFF
TRBV30	TRBJ1-6	CAWSPGTAYSPLHF
TRBV5-5	TRBJ2-3	CASSSGPGDTQYF
TRBV28	TRBJ1-1	CASSDRGRTEAFF
TRBV3-1/TRBV3-2	TRBJ1-6	CASSDGGPYNSPLHF
TRBV28	TRBJ1-3	CASSFPGQGGGNTIYF
TRBV29-1	TRBJ2-4	CSVGVGGAKNIQYF
TRBV7-3	TRBJ2-2	CASSLRGTAGELFF
TRBV28	TRBJ2-7	CASPGTSGGRYEQYF
TRBV11-2	TRBJ2-5	CASTNHDGGWETQYF
TRBV24-1	TRBJ2-3	CATSDYAGGNSSTDTQYF
TRBV19	TRBJ1-5	CASSTNRRGQPQHF
TRBV6-2/TRBV6-3	TRBJ1-1	CASSPTGGAGMNTEAFF
TRBV6-5	TRBJ2-7	CASRDFRTASYEQYF
TRBV29-1	TRBJ2-3	CSVDWAPGRDGGASDTQYF
TRBV2	TRBJ2-7	CASHWTNSYEQYF
TRBV2	TRBJ2-1	CASSELRGGSYNEQFF
TRBV30	TRBJ2-7	CAWSSRAFQAYEQYF